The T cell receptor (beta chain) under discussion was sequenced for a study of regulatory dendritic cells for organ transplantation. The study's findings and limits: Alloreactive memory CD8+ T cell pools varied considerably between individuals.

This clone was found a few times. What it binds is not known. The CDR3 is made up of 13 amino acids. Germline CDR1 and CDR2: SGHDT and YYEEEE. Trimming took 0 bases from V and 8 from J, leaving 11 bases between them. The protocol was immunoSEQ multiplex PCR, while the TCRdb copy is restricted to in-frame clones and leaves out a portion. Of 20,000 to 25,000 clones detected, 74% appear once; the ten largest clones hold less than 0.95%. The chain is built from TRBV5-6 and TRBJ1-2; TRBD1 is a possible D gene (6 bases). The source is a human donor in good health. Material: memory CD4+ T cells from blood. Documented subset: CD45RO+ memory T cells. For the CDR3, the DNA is TGTGCCAGCAGCTTGGACAGGGACATAGGCTACACCTTC. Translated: CASSLDRDIGYTF.